Shown below are 13 T cell receptor beta chains from a single sample sequenced in a study of T cell responses to AZD1222 COVID-19 vaccine. Libraries were prepared by immunoSEQ multiplex PCR; TCRdb keeps only in-frame clonotypes and omits some of them. The profile shows 130,000 to 150,000 clones, 70% to 90% of them singletons. Sequencing used peripheral blood, obtained on day 0 of AZD1222 vaccination. The receptor source for this set is an adult in good health.

V and J are TRBV6-5 and TRBJ1-2; D is unclear. The germline V gene encodes CDR1 MNHEY and CDR2 SVGAGI. The CDR3 is 13 residues long. The V gene lost 0 bases and the J gene lost 8 bases, with 10 bases spanning the gap. The DNA of the CDR3 is TGTGCCAGCAGTTACTCGATCGGGAGCGGCTACACCTTC. The encoded protein is CASSYSIGSGYTF.

The V and J genes are TRBV19 and TRBJ2-1, with D perhaps matching TRBD1 (5 bases). The CDR3 extends over 16 amino acids. The germline V gene encodes CDR1 LNHDA and CDR2 SQIVND (reference sequence). Deletions cut 0 bases from V and 2 bases from J, with 11 bases between. The CDR3 loop reads CASSIDYDSAYNEQFF. The CDR3 DNA is TGTGCCAGTAGTATAGATTATGACAGTGCCTACAATGAGCAGTTCTTC. Complete variable domain (other parts from reference TRBV19 and TRBJ2-1): DGGITQSPKYLFRKEGQNVTLSCEQNLNHDAMYWYRQDPGQGLRLIYYSQIVNDFQKGDIAEGYSVSREKKESFPLTVTSAQKNPTAFYLCASSIDYDSAYNEQFFGPGTRLTVL.

The V call is TRBV5-1, the J call TRBJ2-3; TRBD2 aligns across 8 bases. Germline V gene lookup returns CDR1 SGHRS and CDR2 YFSETQ. The length of the CDR3 is 15 residues. The ends lost 3 bases at V and 4 bases at J; junction bases unmatched: 7. CDR3 in DNA: TGCGCCAGCAGCTGGGGGACTAGGGATCCAGATACGCAGTATTTT. This gives the protein CASSWGTRDPDTQYF. Full variable domain (outside the CDR3, taken from reference TRBV5-1 and TRBJ2-3): KAGVTQTPRYLIKTRGQQVTLSCSPISGHRSVSWYQQTPGQGLQFLFEYFSETQRNKGNFPGRFSGRQFSNSRSEMNVSTLELGDSALYLCASSWGTRDPDTQYFGPGTRLTVL.

The chain has TRBV4-1 and TRBJ2-1; possibly TRBD1 for D (6 bases). CDR3 length equals 15 residues. Trimming stripped 6 bases from V and 2 bases from J, with 14 bases between. Germline loops: CDR1 MGHRA, CDR2 YSYEKL. This CDR3 is CASSLDRTTYNEQFF. CDR3 bases: TGCGCCAGCAGTCTCGACAGGACGACCTACAATGAGCAGTTCTTC.

This chain joins TRBV28 and TRBJ1-4; 7 nucleotides line up with TRBD1. This CDR3 comprises 16 residues. With V trimmed by 4 bases and J by 1 base, 6 bases remained unmatched. CDR1 and CDR2 from the germline V gene are MDHEN and SYDVKM. CDR3 sequence reads: CASSSSYRGTNEKLFF. The CDR3 bases are TGTGCCAGCAGTTCGTCTTACAGGGGAACTAATGAAAAACTGTTTTTT.

This clone has only one observation. This sequence joins TRBV19 and TRBJ1-5, with TRBD1 as a possible D gene (5 bases). CDR3 length equals 14 residues. The germline gives CDR1 LNHDA, CDR2 SQIVND (reference sequence). The V and J ends lost 4 bases and 0 bases respectively, with 7 bases between them. The CDR3 nucleotides read TGTGCCAGTAGTAGGACATTTAGCAATCAGCCCCAGCATTTT. Its protein is CASSRTFSNQPQHF. The complete variable domain, with remaining parts taken from reference TRBV19 and TRBJ1-5, reads DGGITQSPKYLFRKEGQNVTLSCEQNLNHDAMYWYRQDPGQGLRLIYYSQIVNDFQKGDIAEGYSVSREKKESFPLTVTSAQKNPTAFYLCASSRTFSNQPQHFGDGTRLSIL.

The rearrangement uses TRBV2 and TRBJ2-5; perhaps TRBD1 as D (6 bases). The CDR3 has 14 residues. V was clipped by 7 bases and J by 1 base, with 13 bases between them. From germline, CDR1 is SNHLY and CDR2 FYNNEI. CDR3 amino acids: CASIQGLFQETQYF. DNA of the CDR3: TGTGCCAGCATTCAGGGGCTTTTCCAAGAGACCCAGTACTTC.

V gene TRBV5-4 combines with J gene TRBJ1-1; no firm D call. In germline, CDR1 is SGHNT, CDR2 YYREEE (reference sequence). The CDR3 spans 11 residues. Between the trimmed V and J ends, which lost 4 bases and 3 bases, there was a span of 4 bases. The CDR3: CASSAHTEAFF. For the CDR3, the DNA is TGTGCCAGCAGCGCGCACACTGAAGCTTTCTTT.

The chain links TRBV7-2 to TRBJ1-6; 7 bases match TRBD1. V was pared by 1 base and J by 7 bases, with 4 bases of the junction left unmatched. CDR3 length: 15 amino acids. Germline V lookup: CDR1 SGHTA, CDR2 FQGNSA. The CDR3 protein is CASSLVRRGNSPLHF. DNA of the CDR3: TGTGCCAGCAGCTTAGTCCGCAGGGGGAATTCACCCCTCCACTTT.

This clone has only a few counts. The chain uses TRBV12-2 and TRBJ2-1; the table gives TRBD2 as D, unverified against the DNA. TRBV12-2 corresponds to a pseudogene. The CDR3 is 13 residues long. CDR3 loop: CASREASYNEQFF. The CDR3 DNA is TGTGCAAGTCGTGAGGCTTCCTACAATGAGCAGTTCTTC.

This clone has only one observation. V is TRBV11-1 and J is TRBJ2-7; 7 bases match TRBD1. Trimming removed 1 base from V and 2 bases from J; junction bases left unmatched: 8. The CDR3 totals 16 residues. Germline V gene lookup returns CDR1 SGHAT and CDR2 FQDESV (reference sequence). CDR3 in amino acids: CASSLESGTATYEQYF. The DNA of the CDR3 is TGTGCCAGCAGCTTAGAATCCGGGACAGCGACCTACGAGCAGTACTTC.

The chain joins TRBV28 to TRBJ1-4; TRBD1 aligns across 11 bases. The CDR3 is 17 residues long. Per germline, CDR1 MDHEN and CDR2 SYDVKM. Trimming took 5 bases from V and 2 from J; bases not matched to a gene: 7. The CDR3 sequence: CASSTNRDRGTNEKLFF. Here the CDR3 DNA reads TGTGCCAGCAGTACCAACCGGGACAGGGGGACTAATGAAAAACTGTTTTTT.

The CDR3 sequence is CASTQPVGGRETQYF. Written as DNA, the CDR3 is TGTGCCAGCACCCAACCAGTAGGAGGGAGGGAGACCCAGTACTTC. The V call is TRBV7-2, the J call TRBJ2-5; D may be TRBD2 (6 bases). Between the trimmed V and J ends, which lost 7 bases and 5 bases, there was a span of 20 bases. The germline V gene encodes CDR1 SGHTA and CDR2 FQGNSA. This CDR3 comprises 15 residues.